This T cell receptor (beta chain) came from a study of OX40 agonist ivuxolimab in advanced cancers. Study as a whole: Participants, approximately 81% male, averaged roughly 60 years of age, ranging from roughly 23 to 80.

Here immunoSEQ multiplex PCR was the method, and the copy in TCRdb shows in-frame clones only, minus some. The data show approximately 81,000 clones, about 88% seen once. Study-wide results and limits: In general, CD8+ T cells held more expanded clones than CD4+ did, on average.

With regard to this clone: Its antigen is unidentified.

CDR3 length: 15 residues. Looked up from germline, CDR1 is LNHDA and CDR2 is SQIVND (reference sequence). V gave up 6 bases and J gave up 3 bases, with 18 bases separating them. Material: CD4+ or CD8+ T cells sorted from blood, obtained in a trial of the OX40 agonist ivuxolimab. The clonotype comes from an adult with an advanced solid tumor such as melanoma, head and neck, liver or kidney cancer. The chain couples TRBV19 to TRBJ2-7; D might be TRBD1 or TRBD2, each matching 5 bases. The CDR3 region is CASSPGTGGNYEQYF. Written as DNA, the CDR3 is TGTGCCAGTAGCCCCGGGACCGGTGGGAACTACGAGCAGTACTTC.